The source of this T cell receptor beta chain is a study of shared clonotypes between healthy human individuals. Whole-study context: Samples came from two female and three male donors aged 18 to 49. Study-level findings and limits: Enrolling few donors narrowed the genetic and exposure-history diversity that was represented.

In the authors' methods: ImmunoSEQ gave junction-only sequences without quality scores, so filtering differed. Measured with immunoSEQ multiplex PCR; TCRdb has only the in-frame clones, and not every one. V and J calls and clone size come straight from that table; D and trimming were deduced from the DNA. This repertoire shows about 1 million clones, approximately 80% found once; its top ten account for under 0.6%. CD45RA+ naive and CD45RA-negative memory subsets were separated from CD4+ cells. Of note for this clone: The antigen is not known.

The specimen sequenced was memory CD4+ T cells from PBMCs. Sample subset: CD45RA-negative fraction. The receptor was derived from a man aged 18 to 35 in good health. Some clones in this sample may be carry-over from other donors' samples.

CDR3 bases: TGCGCCAGCAGCTTTGGTCCGGACAGGGCTTCTGAAGCTTTCTTT. Protein sequence: CASSFGPDRASEAFF. The V gene is TRBV5-1, the J gene TRBJ1-1, with 8 bases that match TRBD1. CDR3 length: 15 residues. In germline, CDR1 is SGHRS, CDR2 YFSETQ. Unmatched junction bases numbered 9, after V lost 2 bases and J lost 6 bases.